This T cell receptor (beta chain) was retrieved from a study of radiotherapy plus CTLA-4 blockade in lung cancer. Each patient with chemo-refractory metastatic non-small-cell lung cancer was treated with focal radiation plus CTLA-4 blockade using ipilimumab. V was pared by 4 bases and J by 4 bases, with 3 bases of the junction left unmatched. Looked up from germline, CDR1 is GTSNPN and CDR2 is SVGIG (reference sequence). This CDR3 is 13 amino acids long. This clone was observed once. Data came from immunoSEQ multiplex PCR; TCRdb stores just in-frame clones and leaves some out. The sample shows roughly 62,000 clones, 60% to 85% of them seen only once.

The V call is TRBV30, the J call TRBJ1-5; 8 bases are shared with TRBD1. This specimen was peripheral blood, taken from a patient treated with radiotherapy plus ipilimumab. This TCR was sampled from a human donor with non-small cell lung cancer who had a complete response to radiotherapy plus ipilimumab. CDR3 in amino acids: CAWNRDRNQPQHF. CDR3 coding DNA: TGTGCCTGGAACCGGGACAGGAATCAGCCCCAGCATTTT.